This TCR beta chain was observed in a study of T cell responses to AZD1222 COVID-19 vaccine. As regards this clone: Its antigen is unidentified.

Measured with immunoSEQ multiplex PCR; TCRdb has only the in-frame clones, and not every one. The sample consists of about 140,000 clones, about nine tenths of them appearing once. Points from the study as a whole: Donors were largely white British and mainly female; clonal diversity was possibly underestimated. The breadth and depth of Spike-specific TCRs increased once two AZD1222 doses had been given. After the peak T cell response, and only then, were repertoires sampled. Baseline seropositives among AZD1222 recipients totaled only six or seven.

The CDR3 is 14 residues long. Trimming shortened V by 11 bases and J by 3 bases, and 16 bases separated the two germline ends. Germline V lookup: CDR1 MDHEN, CDR2 SYDVKM. This chain connects TRBV28 to TRBJ1-4; D may be TRBD1 (5 bases). Sequenced here: peripheral blood, sampled on day 0 of AZD1222 vaccination. The receptor comes from an adult in good health. CDR3 bases: TGTGCCGTCACGGAGGCAGGGCCTAATGAAAAACTGTTTTTT. Translated, it gives CAVTEAGPNEKLFF. Supplemented by reference TRBV28 and TRBJ1-4, the full variable domain reads DVKVTQSSRYLVKRTGEKVFLECVQDMDHENMFWYRQDPGLGLRLIYFSYDVKMKEKGDIPEGYSVSREKKERFSLILESASTNQTSMYLCAVTEAGPNEKLFFGSGTQLSVL.